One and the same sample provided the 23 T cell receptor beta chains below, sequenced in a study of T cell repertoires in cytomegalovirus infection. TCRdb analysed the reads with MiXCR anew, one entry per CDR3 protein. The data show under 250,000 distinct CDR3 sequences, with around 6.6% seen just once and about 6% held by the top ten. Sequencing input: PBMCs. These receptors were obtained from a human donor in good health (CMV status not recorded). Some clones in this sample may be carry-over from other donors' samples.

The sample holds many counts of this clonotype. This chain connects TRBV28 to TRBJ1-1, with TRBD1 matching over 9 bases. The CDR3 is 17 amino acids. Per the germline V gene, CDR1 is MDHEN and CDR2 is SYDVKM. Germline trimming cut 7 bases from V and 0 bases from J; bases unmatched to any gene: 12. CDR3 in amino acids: CASIQFGTGLMNTEAFF. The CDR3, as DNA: TGTGCCAGCATACAATTCGGGACAGGGCTTATGAACACTGAAGCTTTCTTT.

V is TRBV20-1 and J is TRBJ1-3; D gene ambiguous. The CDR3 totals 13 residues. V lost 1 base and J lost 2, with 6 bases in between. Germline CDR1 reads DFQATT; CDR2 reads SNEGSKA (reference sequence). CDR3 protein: CSARVRAGNTIYF. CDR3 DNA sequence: TGCAGTGCTAGAGTCCGGGCTGGAAACACCATATATTTT.

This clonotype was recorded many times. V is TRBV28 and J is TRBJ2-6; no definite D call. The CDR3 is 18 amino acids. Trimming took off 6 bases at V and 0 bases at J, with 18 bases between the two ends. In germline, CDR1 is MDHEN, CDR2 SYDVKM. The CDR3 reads CASSQSLPGISGANVLTF. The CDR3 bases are TGTGCCAGCAGCCAATCCCTCCCTGGGATCTCTGGGGCCAACGTCCTGACTTTC.

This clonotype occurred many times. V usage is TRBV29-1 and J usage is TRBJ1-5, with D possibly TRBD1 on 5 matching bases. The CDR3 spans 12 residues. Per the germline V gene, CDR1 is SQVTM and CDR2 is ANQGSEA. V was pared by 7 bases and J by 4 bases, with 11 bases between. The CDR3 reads CSGGHPNQPQHF. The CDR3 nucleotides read TGCAGCGGAGGACATCCTAATCAGCCCCAGCATTTT.

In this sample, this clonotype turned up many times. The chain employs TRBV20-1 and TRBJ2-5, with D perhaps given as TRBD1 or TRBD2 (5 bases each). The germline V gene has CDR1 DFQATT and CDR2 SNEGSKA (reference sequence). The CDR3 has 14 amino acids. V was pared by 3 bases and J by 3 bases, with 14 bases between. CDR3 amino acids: CSASPGLAEETQYF. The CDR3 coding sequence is TGCAGTGCTAGCCCGGGGCTAGCTGAAGAGACCCAGTACTTC.

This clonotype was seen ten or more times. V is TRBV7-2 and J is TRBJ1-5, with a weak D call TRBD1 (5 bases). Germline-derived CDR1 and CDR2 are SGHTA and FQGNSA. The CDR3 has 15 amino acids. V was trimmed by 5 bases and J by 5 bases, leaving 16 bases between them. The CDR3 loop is CASSPPGGRDQPQHF. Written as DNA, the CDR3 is TGTGCCAGCAGCCCCCCTGGGGGTAGGGATCAGCCCCAGCATTTT.

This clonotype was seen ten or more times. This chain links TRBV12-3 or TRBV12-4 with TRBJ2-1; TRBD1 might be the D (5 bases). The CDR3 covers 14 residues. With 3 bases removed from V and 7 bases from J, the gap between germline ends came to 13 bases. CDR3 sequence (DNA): TGTGCCAGCAGTTTGGGGCGGTTCGAGAATGAGCAGTTCTTC. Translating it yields CASSLGRFENEQFF.

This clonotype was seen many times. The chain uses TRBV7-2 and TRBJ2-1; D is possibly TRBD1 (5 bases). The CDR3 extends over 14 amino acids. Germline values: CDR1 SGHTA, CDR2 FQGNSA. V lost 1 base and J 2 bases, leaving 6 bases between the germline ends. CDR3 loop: CASSLGGPYNEQFF. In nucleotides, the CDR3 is TGTGCCAGCAGCTTAGGGGGCCCCTACAATGAGCAGTTCTTC.

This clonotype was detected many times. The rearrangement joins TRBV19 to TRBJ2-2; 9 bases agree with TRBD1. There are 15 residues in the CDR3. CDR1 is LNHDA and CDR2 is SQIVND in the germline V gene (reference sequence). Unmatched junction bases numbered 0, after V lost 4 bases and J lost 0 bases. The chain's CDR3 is CASSRTGANTGELFF. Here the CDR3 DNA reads TGTGCCAGTAGTAGGACAGGGGCGAACACCGGGGAGCTGTTTTTT.

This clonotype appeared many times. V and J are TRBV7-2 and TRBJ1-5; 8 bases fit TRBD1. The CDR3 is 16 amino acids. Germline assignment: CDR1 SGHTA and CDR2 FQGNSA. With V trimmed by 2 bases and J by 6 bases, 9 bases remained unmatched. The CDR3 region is CASSLRVAGGSQPQHF. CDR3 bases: TGTGCCAGCAGCTTACGTGTTGCAGGGGGCAGTCAGCCCCAGCATTTT. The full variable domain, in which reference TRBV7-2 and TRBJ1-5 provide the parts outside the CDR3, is GAGVSQSPSNKVTEKGKDVELRCDPISGHTALYWYRQSLGQGLEFLIYFQGNSAPDKSGLPSDRFSAERTGGSVSTLTIQRTQQEDSAVYLCASSLRVAGGSQPQHFGDGTRLSIL.

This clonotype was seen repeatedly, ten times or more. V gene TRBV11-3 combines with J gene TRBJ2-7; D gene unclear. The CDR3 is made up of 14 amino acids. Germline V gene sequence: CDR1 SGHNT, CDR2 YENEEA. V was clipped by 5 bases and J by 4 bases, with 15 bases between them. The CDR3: CASSPTQESYEQYF. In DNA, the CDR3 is TGTGCCAGCAGCCCTACGCAGGAATCATACGAGCAGTACTTC. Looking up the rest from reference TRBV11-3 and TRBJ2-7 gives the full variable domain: EAGVVQSPRYKIIEKKQPVAFWCNPISGHNTLYWYLQNLGQGPELLIRYENEEAVDDSQLPKDRFSAERLKGVDSTLKIQPAELGDSAVYLCASSPTQESYEQYFGPGTRLTVT.

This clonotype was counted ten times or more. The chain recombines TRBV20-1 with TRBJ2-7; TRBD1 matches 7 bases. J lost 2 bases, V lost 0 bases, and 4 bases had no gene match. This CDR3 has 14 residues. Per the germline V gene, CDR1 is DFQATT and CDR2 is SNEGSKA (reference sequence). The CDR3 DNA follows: TGCAGTGCTAGAGACCGGGACAGTCCCTACGAGCAGTACTTC. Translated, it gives CSARDRDSPYEQYF.

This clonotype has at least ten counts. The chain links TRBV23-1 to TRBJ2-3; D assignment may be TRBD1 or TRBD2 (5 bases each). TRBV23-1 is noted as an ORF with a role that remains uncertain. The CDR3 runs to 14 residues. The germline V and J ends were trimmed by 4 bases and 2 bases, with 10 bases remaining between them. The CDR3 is CASSRGSITDTQYF. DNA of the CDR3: TGCGCCAGCAGTCGGGGGAGTATCACAGATACGCAGTATTTT.

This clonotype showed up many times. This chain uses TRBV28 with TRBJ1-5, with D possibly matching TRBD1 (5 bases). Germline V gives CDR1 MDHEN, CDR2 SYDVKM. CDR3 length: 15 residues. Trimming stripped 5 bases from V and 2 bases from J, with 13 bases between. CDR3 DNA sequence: TGTGCCAGCAGTAAGGACGGAGGGGGCAATCAGCCCCAGCATTTT. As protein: CASSKDGGGNQPQHF. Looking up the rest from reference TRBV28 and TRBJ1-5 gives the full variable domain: DVKVTQSSRYLVKRTGEKVFLECVQDMDHENMFWYRQDPGLGLRLIYFSYDVKMKEKGDIPEGYSVSREKKERFSLILESASTNQTSMYLCASSKDGGGNQPQHFGDGTRLSIL.

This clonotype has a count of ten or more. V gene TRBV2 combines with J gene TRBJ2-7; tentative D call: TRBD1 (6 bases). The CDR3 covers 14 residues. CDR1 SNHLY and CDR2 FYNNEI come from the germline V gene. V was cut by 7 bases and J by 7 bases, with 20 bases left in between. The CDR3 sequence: CASTQGSPSGEQYF. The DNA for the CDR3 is TGTGCCAGCACCCAGGGGTCCCCTTCCGGAGAGCAGTACTTC.

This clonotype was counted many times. CDR3 sequence: CASIPQGAAEAFF. For the CDR3, the DNA is TGTGCCAGCATTCCCCAGGGGGCGGCTGAAGCTTTCTTT. The J gene is TRBJ1-1, the V gene TRBV6-1, with 8 positions matching TRBD1. This CDR3 has 13 residues. V shed 7 bases, J shed 6 bases, and the junction held 7 bases outside the gene matches. The germline gives CDR1 MNHNS, CDR2 SASEGT.

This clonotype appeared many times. CDR3 loop: CASLRASTEAFF. DNA for the CDR3: TGTGCCAGCCTGCGGGCGAGCACTGAAGCTTTCTTT. The chain joins TRBV12-3 or TRBV12-4 to TRBJ1-1; D uncertain. The CDR3 contains 12 residues. V lost 8 bases and J 4 bases, leaving 11 bases between the germline ends.

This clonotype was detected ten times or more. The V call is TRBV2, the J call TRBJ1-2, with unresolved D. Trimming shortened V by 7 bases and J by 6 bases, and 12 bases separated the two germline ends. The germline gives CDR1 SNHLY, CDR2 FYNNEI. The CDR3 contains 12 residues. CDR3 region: CASKQSDHGYTF. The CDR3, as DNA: TGTGCCAGCAAACAGTCCGACCATGGCTACACCTTC.

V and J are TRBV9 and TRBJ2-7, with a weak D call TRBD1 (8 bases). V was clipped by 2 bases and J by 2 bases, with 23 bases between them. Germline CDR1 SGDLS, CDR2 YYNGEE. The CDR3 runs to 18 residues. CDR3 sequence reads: CASSVGGDRSLIAYEQYF. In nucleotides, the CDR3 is TGTGCCAGCAGCGTTGGGGGGGACAGGTCTTTAATCGCCTACGAGCAGTACTTC.

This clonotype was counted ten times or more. CDR3 in amino acids: CASSLFPQDGNTIYF. The CDR3 DNA is TGTGCCAGCAGTTTATTCCCACAGGATGGAAACACCATATATTTT. The J gene is TRBJ1-3, the V gene TRBV28, with a possible D match to TRBD1 (5 bases). From germline, CDR1 is MDHEN and CDR2 SYDVKM. V gave up 1 base and J gave up 3 bases, with 10 bases separating them. The CDR3 contains 15 residues. Looking up the rest from reference TRBV28 and TRBJ1-3 gives the full variable domain: DVKVTQSSRYLVKRTGEKVFLECVQDMDHENMFWYRQDPGLGLRLIYFSYDVKMKEKGDIPEGYSVSREKKERFSLILESASTNQTSMYLCASSLFPQDGNTIYFGEGSWLTVV.

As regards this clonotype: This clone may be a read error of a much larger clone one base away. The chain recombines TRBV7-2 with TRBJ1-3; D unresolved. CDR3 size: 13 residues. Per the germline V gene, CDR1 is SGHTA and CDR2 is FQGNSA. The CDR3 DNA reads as TGTGGCAGCAAAAGCCACTCTGGAAACACCATATATTTT. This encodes CGSKSHSGNTIYF.

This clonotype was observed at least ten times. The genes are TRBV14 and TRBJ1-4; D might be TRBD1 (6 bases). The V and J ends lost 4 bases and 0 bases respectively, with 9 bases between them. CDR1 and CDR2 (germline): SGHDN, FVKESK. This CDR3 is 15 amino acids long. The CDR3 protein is CASSPDRTTNEKLFF. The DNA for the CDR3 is TGTGCCAGCAGCCCGGACAGAACAACTAATGAAAAACTGTTTTTT.

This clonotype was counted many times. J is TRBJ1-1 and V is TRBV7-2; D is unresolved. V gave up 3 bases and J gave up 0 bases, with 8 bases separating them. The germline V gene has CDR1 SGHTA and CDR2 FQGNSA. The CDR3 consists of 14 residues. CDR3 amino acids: CASSFDGLNTEAFF. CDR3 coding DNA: TGTGCCAGCAGCTTCGACGGATTGAACACTGAAGCTTTCTTT.